This is a list of T cell receptor beta chains from one sample in a study of cytotoxic CD8 clonotypes in ibrutinib-treated CLL. Assay used: immunoSEQ multiplex PCR; TCRdb lists only in-frame clones, some missing. This table has some 14,000 clones, roughly 70% appearing once. The input for sequencing was PBMCs, taken before ibrutinib treatment. The receptors were gathered from a human donor with chronic lymphocytic leukemia. Each CDR3 is given with its conserved first and last residue. D genes are given only for firm matches. Expanded clones are given a class, and other clones once, few, many or no size at all.

clone size	J gene	V gene	D gene	CDR3 protein	CDR3 DNA
NA	TRBJ2-5	TRBV7-6	NA	CASSSRPPTGLETQYF	TGTGCCAGCAGCAGCCGCCCCCCTACGGGCTTGGAGACCCAGTACTTC
once	TRBJ2-2	TRBV27	TRBD2	CTSGRVVGELFF	TGTACTAGCGGGAGGGTGGTCGGGGAGCTGTTTTTT
NA	TRBJ2-7	TRBV28	TRBD1	CASSLVGGGYEQYF	TGTGCCAGCAGTTTGGTAGGGGGCGGGTACGAGCAGTACTTC
NA	TRBJ2-3	TRBV4-3	NA	CASSPSGSHTDTQYF	TGCGCCAGCAGCCCCTCCGGGAGCCACACAGATACGCAGTATTTT
NA	TRBJ2-7	TRBV2	NA	CASSPQGIPYEQYF	TGTGCCAGCAGCCCACAAGGGATACCTTACGAGCAGTACTTC
few	TRBJ1-1	TRBV6-6	NA	CASRYNTEAFF	TGTGCCAGCAGGTACAACACTGAAGCTTTCTTT
NA	TRBJ2-2	TRBV10-3	TRBD2	CAISVWTSGGWPEPTGELFF	TGTGCCATCAGTGTTTGGACTAGCGGGGGCTGGCCAGAACCAACCGGGGAGCTGTTTTTT
NA	TRBJ2-3	TRBV5-1	TRBD1	CASSSTQGADTQYF	TGCGCCAGCAGCTCAACACAGGGGGCAGATACGCAGTATTTT
NA	TRBJ2-6	TRBV7-2	NA	CASSSDRPGANVLTF	TGTGCCAGCAGCTCCGACAGACCTGGGGCCAACGTCCTGACTTTC
once	TRBJ2-1	TRBV7-3	NA	CASRESGGNEQFF	TGTGCCAGCAGGGAGTCTGGGGGCAATGAGCAGTTCTTC
few	TRBJ2-5	TRBV4-1	NA	CASSPWGDPQETQYF	TGCGCCAGCAGCCCTTGGGGGGACCCCCAAGAGACCCAGTACTTC
NA	TRBJ1-4	TRBV9	NA	CASSVGVGHRGGKLFF	TGTGCCAGCAGCGTAGGGGTTGGGCACCGAGGGGGGAAACTGTTTTTT
few	TRBJ1-2	TRBV6-5	NA	CASSSPNRYYGYTF	TGTGCCAGCAGTTCTCCGAACCGGTACTATGGCTACACCTTC
NA	TRBJ2-7	TRBV6-1	TRBD1	CASTLGGTGDYEQYF	TGTGCCAGCACCCTCGGTGGGACAGGGGACTACGAGCAGTACTTC
NA	TRBJ1-1	TRBV28	NA	CASSSAGLIGAFF	TGTGCCAGCAGTTCGGCCGGCCTGATTGGGGCTTTCTTT
NA	TRBJ2-3	TRBV6-5	NA	CASSYRSGIADTQYF	TGTGCCAGCAGTTACAGGTCGGGGATCGCAGATACGCAGTATTTT
once	TRBJ2-3	TRBV5-4	TRBD2	CASSRPSGSLTDTQYF	TGTGCCAGCAGCCGCCCTAGCGGGAGTCTCACAGATACGCAGTATTTT
NA	TRBJ2-1	TRBV7-9	NA	CASSLGSSADEQFF	TGTGCCAGCAGCTTAGGGTCCTCCGCGGATGAGCAGTTCTTC
NA	TRBJ2-7	TRBV2	TRBD2	CASSGGLAGPYEQYF	TGTGCCAGCAGTGGGGGACTAGCGGGGCCCTACGAGCAGTACTTC
once	TRBJ1-4	TRBV19	NA	CASREMDEKLFF	TGTGCCAGTAGGGAAATGGATGAAAAACTGTTTTTT
NA	TRBJ1-3	TRBV10-3	NA	CAIRAALSGNTIYF	TGTGCCATCAGGGCAGCTCTCTCTGGAAACACCATATATTTT
NA	TRBJ2-2	TRBV5-4	NA	CASSLGLPVSDTGELFF	TGTGCCAGCAGCTTGGGACTCCCAGTGTCGGACACCGGGGAGCTGTTTTTT
NA	TRBJ2-7	TRBV9	NA	CASSVGWTGGLEQYF	TGTGCCAGCAGCGTAGGTTGGACGGGGGGCCTGGAGCAGTACTTC
NA	TRBJ2-5	TRBV19	TRBD1	CASSEPGGWKTQYF	TGTGCCAGTAGCGAACCAGGGGGCTGGAAGACCCAGTACTTC
NA	TRBJ2-7	TRBV20-1	NA	CSAGPSYEQYF	TGCAGTGCCGGACCCTCTTACGAGCAGTACTTC
NA	TRBJ1-1	TRBV28	NA	CASTLGASRRAFF	TGTGCCAGCACCCTCGGGGCCTCCCGGCGGGCTTTCTTT
NA	TRBJ1-1	TRBV7-3	NA	CASSLTGQESAAAFF	TGTGCCAGCAGCTTAACGGGGCAGGAATCGGCTGCAGCTTTCTTT
few	TRBJ2-6	TRBV19	NA	CASSISGANVLTF	TGTGCCAGTAGTATAAGTGGGGCCAACGTCCTGACTTTC
NA	TRBJ1-6	TRBV30	NA	CAWSVVGPRGPLHF	TGTGCCTGGAGTGTAGTGGGACCCCGGGGTCCCCTCCACTTT
NA	TRBJ2-3	TRBV6-4	TRBD2	CASSGTSGGTDTQYF	TGTGCCAGCAGTGGGACTAGCGGGGGCACAGATACGCAGTATTTT
NA	TRBJ2-2	TRBV7-8	NA	CASTRTNTGELFF	TGTGCCAGCACCCGGACGAACACCGGGGAGCTGTTTTTT
once	TRBJ2-7	TRBV9	NA	CASSVGGDSYGWSYEQYF	TGTGCCAGCAGCGTTGGGGGAGACAGTTACGGTTGGTCCTACGAGCAGTACTTC
NA	TRBJ1-1	TRBV7-9	TRBD1	CASSPGGTGATNTEAFF	TGTGCCAGCAGCCCAGGGGGGACAGGGGCCACGAACACTGAAGCTTTCTTT
NA	TRBJ1-4	TRBV25-1	TRBD1	CASSPRWGQGLGGLFF	TGTGCCAGCAGTCCCAGGTGGGGACAGGGCCTTGGGGGACTGTTTTTT
NA	TRBJ2-5	TRBV19	NA	CASSRGETQYF	TGTGCCAGTAGTAGGGGGGAGACCCAGTACTTC
few	TRBJ1-5	TRBV28	NA	CASSSSPGGQPQHF	TGTGCCAGCAGTTCGTCCCCGGGAGGGCAGCCCCAGCATTTT